The 17 T cell receptor beta chains reported below all come from one sample, sequenced in a study of STAT5B mutations in CD4+ large granular lymphocyte leukemia. Method: immunoSEQ multiplex PCR; TCRdb's copy keeps in-frame clones and lacks some. The table has tens of thousands of clones, approximately 71% seen once; the top ten hold around 1.7%. The specimen was CD4+ T cells from blood buffy coats. The source of these receptors is a human donor in good health.

The chain carries TRBV11-2 and TRBJ2-5; D not certain. Trimming removed 5 bases at V and 5 bases at J, with 12 bases between. Germline loops: CDR1 SGHAT, CDR2 FQNNGV. This CDR3 is built from 13 residues. Here the CDR3 reads CASSPDPRETQYF. CDR3 nucleotides: TGTGCCAGCAGCCCCGACCCGAGGGAGACCCAGTACTTC. The variable domain in full, completed from reference TRBV11-2 and TRBJ2-5, reads EAGVAQSPRYKIIEKRQSVAFWCNPISGHATLYWYQQILGQGPKLLIQFQNNGVVDDSQLPKDRFSAERLKGVDSTLKIQPAKLEDSAVYLCASSPDPRETQYFGPGTRLLVL.

V usage is TRBV5-1 and J usage is TRBJ1-3; D is undetermined. Trimming left V 4 bases short and J 0 bases short, with 11 bases between. CDR3 size: 15 residues. Germline V lookup: CDR1 SGHRS, CDR2 YFSETQ. The CDR3 region has the DNA TGCGCCAGCAGCGTATCGCTGAGCTCTGGAAACACCATATATTTT. As protein: CASSVSLSSGNTIYF.

This clone was counted only a few times. The chain links TRBV25-1 to TRBJ1-1; D might be TRBD1 (5 bases). V lost 4 bases and J 1 base, leaving 13 bases between the germline ends. CDR1 and CDR2 from the germline V gene are MGHDK and SYGVNS. This CDR3 comprises 15 residues. The CDR3 bases are TGTGCCAGCAGTGGGTGGGGCTACCCGAACACTGAAGCTTTCTTT. Translation: CASSGWGYPNTEAFF.

This rearrangement joins TRBV7-2 to TRBJ2-3; TRBD2 aligns across 12 bases. The junction had 5 bases not matched to a gene; V was cut back by 8 bases and J by 2 bases. Germline V gives CDR1 SGHTA, CDR2 FQGNSA. The CDR3 covers 15 residues. The CDR3, as DNA: TGTGCCAGCGGCGGACTAGCGGGGTTCACAGATACGCAGTATTTT. This gives the protein CASGGLAGFTDTQYF.

The rearrangement uses TRBV28 and TRBJ1-5, with D possibly matching TRBD1 (6 bases). Trimming took 6 bases from V and 3 from J, leaving 18 bases between them. Germline lookup yields CDR1 MDHEN and CDR2 SYDVKM. The CDR3 has 16 amino acids. CDR3 coding DNA: TGTGCCAGCAGGAGTACAGGGCATAGAGCCAATCAGCCCCAGCATTTT. This gives the protein CASRSTGHRANQPQHF.

The gene calls are TRBV6-1 and TRBJ1-2; D remains unclear. The germline V and J ends were trimmed by 1 base and 4 bases, with 13 bases remaining between them. CDR3 length: 15 amino acids. Germline assignment: CDR1 MNHNS and CDR2 SASEGT. The CDR3 DNA reads TGTGCCAGCAGTGAAGTCGGGCAACTGGGCTATGGCTACACCTTC. Translating gives CASSEVGQLGYGYTF.

The chain carries TRBV7-9 and TRBJ1-4, with 7 bases identical to TRBD1. The CDR3 consists of 12 residues. Germline assignment: CDR1 SEHNR and CDR2 FQNEAQ (reference sequence). The J segment lost 3 bases and the V segment lost 11 bases, leaving 3 bases of the junction unmatched. The CDR3 DNA is TGTGCCGGGGGGACAGCTAATGAAAAACTGTTTTTT. It specifies CAGGTANEKLFF.

This clone has only a few counts. The genes are TRBV4-1 and TRBJ1-2; the D gene is possibly TRBD1 (5 bases). The CDR3 is 12 amino acids. CDR1 is MGHRA, CDR2 YSYEKL, per germline. Trimming pared 1 base from V and 8 bases from J, leaving 8 bases between. In nucleotides, the CDR3 is TGCGCCAGCAGCCAAGTGGGGCTGGGCTACACCTTC. Encoded protein: CASSQVGLGYTF.

The rearrangement links TRBV5-1 to TRBJ1-3; no clear D gene. Germline V CDR1 and CDR2: SGHRS, YFSETQ. CDR3 length: 14 amino acids. Trimming took 0 bases from V and 1 from J, leaving 5 bases between them. CDR3 sequence (DNA): TGCGCCAGCAGCTTGGAGGGATCTGGAAACACCATATATTTT. Translating gives CASSLEGSGNTIYF.

This rearrangement joins TRBV5-1 to TRBJ1-5; 9 positions agree with TRBD1. The CDR3 covers 14 residues. CDR1 SGHRS and CDR2 YFSETQ come from the germline V gene. V shed 0 bases, J shed 10 bases, and the junction held 5 bases outside the gene matches. CDR3 DNA sequence: TGCGCCAGCAGCTTGGAGGGACAGGGTGAACCCCAGCATTTT. Protein: CASSLEGQGEPQHF.

The chain recombines TRBV7-8 with TRBJ2-6, with 8 bases matching TRBD2. V shed 0 bases and J 3 bases; nucleotides not matched to a gene: 10. This CDR3 comprises 19 residues. Germline loops: CDR1 SGHVS, CDR2 FQNEAQ. CDR3 DNA: TGTGCCAGCAGCTTAGCCCAAGCGGGGGCACCGGATGGGGCCAACGTCCTGACTTTC. Its protein is CASSLAQAGAPDGANVLTF.

The chain couples TRBV10-2 to TRBJ1-1, with TRBD1 as a possible D gene (6 bases). The germline CDR1 and CDR2 sequences are WSHSY and SAAADI. The V and J ends lost 7 bases and 1 base respectively, with 19 bases between them. This CDR3 is built from 16 residues. CDR3 region: CASTLVLGARNTEAFF. The CDR3 region has the DNA TGCGCCAGCACCCTTGTATTGGGGGCGAGGAACACTGAAGCTTTCTTT.

This chain connects TRBV5-1 to TRBJ1-2; D is possibly TRBD1 (5 bases). This CDR3 comprises 13 residues. From germline, CDR1 is SGHRS and CDR2 YFSETQ. V was pared by 3 bases and J by 8 bases, with 14 bases between. Written as DNA, the CDR3 is TGCGCCAGCAGCTCCGACAGCCTGAAGGGCTACACCTTC. It specifies CASSSDSLKGYTF.

The J gene is TRBJ2-1, the V gene TRBV15; D is perhaps TRBD2 (5 bases). The length of the CDR3 is 19 residues. Germline V gene sequence: CDR1 LNHNV, CDR2 YYDKDF (reference sequence). V was trimmed by 1 base and J by 4 bases, leaving 23 bases between them. The CDR3 DNA sequence: TGTGCCACCAGCAGAGGTAGGGAAACTGTAAGGAGGTCGTACAATGAGCAGTTCTTC. Its protein is CATSRGRETVRRSYNEQFF.

The rearrangement joins TRBV7-9 to TRBJ2-7; no firm D call. The CDR3 extends over 13 amino acids. V was pared by 5 bases and J by 0 bases, with 8 bases between. From germline, CDR1 is SEHNR and CDR2 FQNEAQ (reference sequence). CDR3 nucleotide sequence: TGTGCCAGCAGCAGCACTAACTCCTACGAGCAGTACTTC. Translation gives CASSSTNSYEQYF.

V usage is TRBV7-8 and J usage is TRBJ2-2; D remains unclear. This CDR3 contains 15 residues. Germline V gene lookup returns CDR1 SGHVS and CDR2 FQNEAQ. V gave up 2 bases and J gave up 5 bases, with 12 bases separating them. DNA for the CDR3: TGTGCCAGCAGCTTAAACCGCCACGGGACCGGGGAGCTGTTTTTT. Its translation is CASSLNRHGTGELFF.

CDR3 loop: CASRADFFSGNTIYF. CDR3 coding DNA: TGTGCCAGTCGCGCAGACTTCTTCTCTGGAAACACCATATATTTT. The J gene is TRBJ1-3, the V gene TRBV19, with unresolved D. The CDR3 contains 15 residues. The V gene lost 8 bases and the J gene lost 0 bases, with 14 bases spanning the gap. The germline CDR1 and CDR2 sequences are LNHDA and SQIVND (reference sequence).